This passage covers 25 T cell receptor beta chains from one sample sequenced in a study of cytomegalovirus exposure and HLA in healthy donors. The PCR contained 60 Vbeta and 13 Jbeta primers. Data came from immunoSEQ multiplex PCR; TCRdb stores just in-frame clones and leaves some out. The sample contains 150,000 or so clones, over 75% of which appear only once. The specimen was PBMCs. The receptors derive from a man aged 45 to 65 in good health and CMV-seropositive.

The chain links TRBV7-2 to TRBJ2-1; TRBD2 matches 10 bases. The CDR3 totals 16 residues. Germline V gene lookup returns CDR1 SGHTA and CDR2 FQGNSA. J was trimmed by 10 bases and V by 5 bases; bases with no gene match: 14. The CDR3, as DNA: TGTGCCAGCAGCCTGGCAGTAGCGGGGGGATACTGGGAGCAGTTCTTC. It encodes CASSLAVAGGYWEQFF.

This clone was seen a handful of times. The V gene is TRBV11-2, the J gene TRBJ1-1; D possibly corresponds to TRBD1 (6 bases). Germline V gene lookup returns CDR1 SGHAT and CDR2 FQNNGV. The CDR3 runs to 13 residues. V lost 4 bases and J lost 5, with 11 bases in between. The chain's CDR3 is CASSYTGRTEAFF. CDR3 nucleotide sequence: TGTGCCAGCAGCTATACAGGGAGAACTGAAGCTTTCTTT.

The chain employs TRBV6-5 and TRBJ1-1; 8 bases map to TRBD1. Looked up from germline, CDR1 is MNHEY and CDR2 is SVGAGI. CDR3 size: 15 residues. Trimming took 7 bases from V and 5 from J; bases not matched to a gene: 12. CDR3 in amino acids: CASTKLGQGGTEAFF. The CDR3 DNA reads as TGTGCCAGCACAAAATTAGGACAGGGAGGGACTGAAGCTTTCTTT.

This clone was seen once. This chain links TRBV30 with TRBJ1-5; D is unresolved. Trimming cost V 0 bases and J 4 bases, with 7 bases left between them. The CDR3 length is 13 residues. The germline V gene encodes CDR1 GTSNPN and CDR2 SVGIG (reference sequence). CDR3 region: CAWSVRLNQPQHF. CDR3 nucleotides: TGTGCCTGGAGTGTAAGACTTAATCAGCCCCAGCATTTT.

This chain uses TRBV6-6 with TRBJ2-7; the D is unclear. Per germline, CDR1 MNHNY and CDR2 SVGAGI (reference sequence). Trimming removed 6 bases from V and 2 bases from J, with 8 bases in between. CDR3 length equals 12 residues. CDR3 DNA sequence: TGTGCCAGCAGGCACGACACCTACGAGCAGTACTTC. As protein: CASRHDTYEQYF.

The chain joins TRBV6-5 to TRBJ2-2, with 8 bases that match TRBD1. In germline, CDR1 is MNHEY, CDR2 SVGAGI. V lost 4 bases and J lost 5; bases outside the gene matches: 6. The CDR3 is 15 amino acids. The CDR3 loop reads CASSSGQGATGELFF. As DNA, the CDR3 is TGTGCCAGCAGTTCGGGGCAGGGGGCTACCGGGGAGCTGTTTTTT.

The chain joins TRBV10-2 to TRBJ1-3; a possible D gene is TRBD1 (5 bases). Trimming stripped 6 bases from V and 2 bases from J, with 11 bases between. The CDR3 spans 14 residues. Germline loops: CDR1 WSHSY, CDR2 SAAADI. CDR3 loop: CASRDSRAGNTIYF. The DNA of the CDR3 is TGCGCCAGCAGGGATTCCAGGGCTGGAAACACCATATATTTT.

The chain joins TRBV5-6 to TRBJ2-7; 11 positions match TRBD2. CDR1 and CDR2 (germline): SGHDT, YYEEEE. V was clipped by 4 bases and J by 4 bases; unmatched bases: 10. The CDR3 has 16 amino acids. CDR3 sequence reads: CASSPGTSGRGYEQYF. CDR3 DNA: TGTGCCAGCAGCCCCGGGACTAGCGGAAGGGGTTACGAGCAGTACTTC.

The genes are TRBV11-2 and TRBJ2-7; 10 bases are a match to TRBD1. V was pared by 5 bases and J by 3 bases, with 4 bases of the junction left unmatched. This CDR3 has 14 amino acids. The V gene's germline CDR1 is SGHAT and CDR2 FQNNGV. The CDR3 sequence: CASSTGQGNYEQYF. CDR3 in DNA: TGTGCCAGCAGCACGGGACAGGGGAACTACGAGCAGTACTTC.

This chain uses TRBV6-5 with TRBJ1-1, with D maybe TRBD1 (5 bases). This CDR3 is built from 13 residues. Between the trimmed V and J ends, which lost 6 bases and 0 bases, there was a span of 8 bases. The germline V gene encodes CDR1 MNHEY and CDR2 SVGAGI. CDR3 loop: CASRGPVNTEAFF. Here the CDR3 DNA reads TGTGCCAGCAGGGGGCCGGTGAACACTGAAGCTTTCTTT.

The chain uses TRBV11-2 and TRBJ1-5; 10 bases are shared with TRBD1. CDR3 length: 15 residues. Germline CDR1 reads SGHAT; CDR2 reads FQNNGV. J was trimmed by 6 bases and V by 5 bases; bases with no gene match: 7. CDR3 nucleotides: TGTGCCAGCAGCCAGTCGACAGGGGGCCGTCAGCCCCAGCATTTT. Protein sequence: CASSQSTGGRQPQHF.

The chain combines TRBV18 with TRBJ2-3; 7 bases are a match to TRBD2. The CDR3 length is 15 residues. From germline, CDR1 is KGHSH and CDR2 LQKENI. The junction had 5 bases not matched to a gene; V was cut back by 3 bases and J by 2 bases. In DNA, the CDR3 is TGTGCCAGCTCACCTGCCCTAGCGGCCACAGATACGCAGTATTTT. Protein product: CASSPALAATDTQYF.

The chain employs TRBV30 and TRBJ1-2; the D gene is possibly TRBD1 (5 bases). V lost 3 bases and J 4 bases, leaving 9 bases between the germline ends. Germline V CDR1 and CDR2: GTSNPN, SVGIG (reference sequence). The CDR3 contains 12 residues. The CDR3 bases are TGTGCCTGGAGGGGGCAGGTCTATGGCTACACCTTC. Translating it yields CAWRGQVYGYTF. Looking up the rest from reference TRBV30 and TRBJ1-2 gives the full variable domain: SQTIHQWPATLVQPVGSPLSLECTVEGTSNPNLYWYRQAAGRGLQLLFYSVGIGQISSEVPQNLSASRPQDRQFILSSKKLLLSDSGFYLCAWRGQVYGYTFGSGTRLTVV.

This clone was observed a handful of times. The V call is TRBV9, the J call TRBJ2-2, with unresolved D. Germline assignment: CDR1 SGDLS and CDR2 YYNGEE. Deletions cut 0 bases from V and 1 base from J, with 7 bases between. There are 15 residues in the CDR3. The CDR3 DNA reads TGTGCCAGCAGCGTAGCTACAGTGAACACCGGGGAGCTGTTTTTT. This encodes CASSVATVNTGELFF.

This chain connects TRBV25-1 to TRBJ2-3; D is undetermined. Germline V gene data show CDR1 as MGHDK and CDR2 as SYGVNS. CDR3 length: 15 residues. V was shortened by 3 bases and J by 7 bases, with 17 bases between the two germline ends. In DNA form, the CDR3 reads TGTGCCAGCAGTGAGCGACTCGGTGCGCGGAATACGCAGTATTTT. Amino acid sequence: CASSERLGARNTQYF.

V is TRBV27 and J is TRBJ2-1; 7 bases match TRBD2. V dropped 5 bases and J dropped 5; count of bases not matched to a gene: 12. This CDR3 has 16 residues. Germline V lookup: CDR1 MNHEY, CDR2 SMNVEV (reference sequence). This chain's CDR3 is CASSIRLAGPHNEQFF. CDR3 nucleotides: TGTGCCAGCAGTATAAGACTAGCAGGTCCTCACAATGAGCAGTTCTTC.

The chain joins TRBV5-1 to TRBJ2-7, with D maybe TRBD2 (6 bases). V was trimmed by 4 bases and J by 2 bases, leaving 25 bases between them. Germline-derived CDR1 and CDR2 are SGHRS and YFSETQ. The CDR3 extends over 18 amino acids. CDR3 loop: CASSPGGGGLRRPYEQYF. The CDR3 coding sequence is TGCGCCAGCAGCCCCGGGGGAGGAGGGCTCCGGCGACCCTACGAGCAGTACTTC.

The chain links TRBV6-1 to TRBJ2-1; a weak D match, TRBD2 (7 bases). Trimming stripped 5 bases from V and 8 bases from J, with 19 bases between. Germline V gene sequence: CDR1 MNHNS, CDR2 SASEGT. The CDR3 totals 15 residues. The CDR3 here is CASSPRGGGDDEQFF. CDR3 bases: TGTGCCAGCAGTCCACGGGGAGGGGGAGACGATGAGCAGTTCTTC.

The chain is built from TRBV11-3 and TRBJ2-1; TRBD1 might be the D (7 bases). V gave up 3 bases and J gave up 2 bases, with 11 bases separating them. This CDR3 has 15 residues. Germline-derived CDR1 and CDR2 are SGHNT and YENEEA. CDR3 DNA sequence: TGTGCCAGCAGCTTTCAGGGGGGCCCCTACAATGAGCAGTTCTTC. Its translation: CASSFQGGPYNEQFF. Complete variable domain (other parts from reference TRBV11-3 and TRBJ2-1): EAGVVQSPRYKIIEKKQPVAFWCNPISGHNTLYWYLQNLGQGPELLIRYENEEAVDDSQLPKDRFSAERLKGVDSTLKIQPAELGDSAVYLCASSFQGGPYNEQFFGPGTRLTVL.

V gene TRBV19 combines with J gene TRBJ2-7; 10 bases are shared with TRBD2. With V trimmed by 6 bases and J by 6 bases, 11 bases remained unmatched. Germline CDR1 LNHDA, CDR2 SQIVND (reference sequence). The CDR3 is 15 amino acids. CDR3 DNA sequence: TGTGCCAGTAGGTCCGTAGCGGGGGGAAACGTCGAGCAGTACTTC. It is translated as CASRSVAGGNVEQYF.

The chain is built from TRBV28 and TRBJ1-2, with D unresolved. Between the trimmed V and J ends, which lost 10 bases and 3 bases, there was a span of 15 bases. The CDR3 sequence is 13 residues long. Germline CDR1 reads MDHEN; CDR2 reads SYDVKM. This chain's CDR3 is CATWGGKDYGYTF. The DNA of the CDR3 is TGTGCCACATGGGGAGGGAAGGACTATGGCTACACCTTC.

The V call is TRBV9, the J call TRBJ2-7; D is possibly TRBD1 (6 bases). Per the germline V gene, CDR1 is SGDLS and CDR2 is YYNGEE. V gave up 4 bases and J gave up 3 bases, with 11 bases separating them. The CDR3 is 13 amino acids. As DNA, the CDR3 is TGTGCCAGCAGCAAGAGAGGGGGCTACGAGCAGTACTTC. This gives the protein CASSKRGGYEQYF.

This chain uses TRBV28 with TRBJ2-6; D remains unclear. Trimming took 1 base from V and 2 from J, leaving 6 bases between them. The CDR3 totals 15 residues. CDR1 is MDHEN and CDR2 is SYDVKM in the germline V gene. Here the CDR3 reads CASSLYMTGANVLTF. In DNA, the CDR3 is TGTGCCAGCAGTTTATACATGACTGGGGCCAACGTCCTGACTTTC.

There are a few counts of this clone. This chain uses TRBV11-2 with TRBJ2-1; 10 bases align to TRBD2. This CDR3 has 14 residues. V lost 8 bases, J lost 8 bases, and 9 bases stayed unmatched. Germline V lookup: CDR1 SGHAT, CDR2 FQNNGV. DNA of the CDR3: TGTGCCAGCCGGTACGAGACTAGCGGGCATGAGCAGTTCTTC. Translating gives CASRYETSGHEQFF.

V usage is TRBV2 and J usage is TRBJ2-1; TRBD2 aligns across 7 bases. The CDR3 is 12 amino acids. The trim removed 7 bases at V and 8 bases at J, leaving 5 bases unmatched. The germline V gene encodes CDR1 SNHLY and CDR2 FYNNEI. The CDR3 DNA follows: TGTGCCAGCATAGGGACTATGTATGAGCAGTTCTTC. Translated, it gives CASIGTMYEQFF. Looking up the rest from reference TRBV2 and TRBJ2-1 gives the full variable domain: EPEVTQTPSHQVTQMGQEVILRCVPISNHLYFYWYRQILGQKVEFLVSFYNNEISEKSEIFDDQFSVERPDGSNFTLKIRSTKLEDSAMYFCASIGTMYEQFFGPGTRLTVL.